The next 25 T cell receptor beta chains were all read from a single sample in a study of blood T cell repertoires in COVID-19. The method was immunoSEQ multiplex PCR; TCRdb's version includes in-frame clones alone and lacks a portion of them. The sample carries over 45,000 clones, roughly 90% recorded once. The sequencing input was peripheral blood. All receptors derive from a man aged 45 to 65 with acute or convalescent COVID-19.

The chain joins TRBV2 to TRBJ2-3; 9 bases are shared with TRBD2. Germline loops: CDR1 SNHLY, CDR2 FYNNEI. Unmatched junction bases numbered 6, after V lost 3 bases and J lost 2 bases. This CDR3 is 16 amino acids long. In nucleotides, the CDR3 is TGTGCCAGCAGTGACGGCGCGGGAGGGAACACAGATACGCAGTATTTT. Translated, it gives CASSDGAGGNTDTQYF.

The CDR3 coding sequence is TGCGCCAGCAGCCAAGATCCTAGCGTTCTGACCATATATTTT. Its protein product is CASSQDPSVLTIYF. The genes are TRBV4-1 and TRBJ1-3; D is ambiguous. Germline lookup yields CDR1 MGHRA and CDR2 YSYEKL. The CDR3 runs 14 residues. Trimming left V 0 bases short and J 10 bases short, with 13 bases between.

This chain links TRBV5-5 with TRBJ2-1; TRBD2 matches 8 bases. CDR1 is SGHKS and CDR2 is YYEKEE in the germline V gene (reference sequence). After removal of 2 bases from V and 4 bases from J, the junction contained 5 bases not matched to a gene. The CDR3 is 15 residues long. The CDR3 protein is CASSFAAGAYNEQFF. CDR3 DNA: TGTGCCAGCAGCTTTGCAGCGGGAGCTTACAATGAGCAGTTCTTC.

This rearrangement joins TRBV19 to TRBJ1-2, with TRBD1 as a possible D gene (6 bases). Trimming stripped 6 bases from V and 7 bases from J, with 18 bases between. Looked up from germline, CDR1 is LNHDA and CDR2 is SQIVND (reference sequence). The CDR3 is made up of 14 amino acids. The chain's CDR3 is CASSPGGGLSGYTF. In DNA, the CDR3 is TGTGCCAGTAGCCCGGGTGGGGGCCTTTCTGGCTACACCTTC.

This sequence joins TRBV19 and TRBJ1-1; perhaps TRBD1 as D (6 bases). The CDR3 is 11 residues long. The V and J ends lost 5 bases and 9 bases respectively, with 10 bases between them. Germline lookup yields CDR1 LNHDA and CDR2 SQIVND (reference sequence). The CDR3 spells CASSLQGQAFF. The CDR3 DNA reads TGTGCCAGTAGTCTCCAGGGGCAAGCTTTCTTT.

This clone is a singleton in its sample. The chain couples TRBV14 to TRBJ2-5, with TRBD2 matching 9 bases. With V trimmed by 4 bases and J by 3 bases, 12 bases remained unmatched. Looked up from germline, CDR1 is SGHDN and CDR2 is FVKESK. CDR3 size: 17 residues. In nucleotides, the CDR3 is TGTGCCAGCAGCCCGCTTAGCGGGAGCGGCAGTAAAGAGACCCAGTACTTC. This gives the protein CASSPLSGSGSKETQYF.

The chain joins TRBV5-4 to TRBJ2-3, with TRBD2 as a possible D gene (5 bases). CDR3 length equals 15 residues. The V end lost 2 bases, the J end lost 4 bases, and 14 bases lay between the germline ends. Germline V gene sequence: CDR1 SGHNT, CDR2 YYREEE (reference sequence). This chain's CDR3 is CASSFPTGIADTQYF. In DNA, the CDR3 is TGTGCCAGCAGCTTTCCCACGGGAATCGCAGATACGCAGTATTTT.

The rearrangement links TRBV24-1 to TRBJ1-1; possible D gene TRBD1, 6 bases. This CDR3 region has 13 residues. From germline, CDR1 is KGHDR and CDR2 SFDVKD. V was shortened by 7 bases and J by 4 bases, with 12 bases between the two germline ends. The chain's CDR3 is CATRDRGGTEAFF. Here the CDR3 DNA reads TGTGCCACCAGAGACAGAGGGGGCACTGAAGCTTTCTTT.

The chain combines TRBV14 with TRBJ2-5, with D perhaps TRBD2 (5 bases). This CDR3 comprises 14 residues. Germline V CDR1 and CDR2: SGHDN, FVKESK. Trimming shortened V by 0 bases and J by 1 base, and 6 bases separated the two germline ends. As DNA, the CDR3 is TGTGCCAGCAGCCAAGAGCTAGCCCAAGAGACCCAGTACTTC. Translating gives CASSQELAQETQYF. Complete variable domain (other parts from reference TRBV14 and TRBJ2-5): EAGVTQFPSHSVIEKGQTVTLRCDPISGHDNLYWYRRVMGKEIKFLLHFVKESKQDESGMPNNRFLAERTGGTYSTLKVQPAELEDSGVYFCASSQELAQETQYFGPGTRLLVL.

The rearrangement uses TRBV29-1 and TRBJ2-1; the match to TRBD1 covers 7 bases. Germline CDR1 reads SQVTM; CDR2 reads ANQGSEA. The CDR3 is 14 residues long. The V gene end was trimmed by 3 bases and the J gene end by 1 base; junction bases not matched to a gene: 3. In DNA, the CDR3 is TGCAGCGTTGACCGGGACAGATCCTACAATGAGCAGTTCTTC. Protein: CSVDRDRSYNEQFF.

V is TRBV6-1 and J is TRBJ1-5, with TRBD1 matching over 7 bases. Germline V gene data show CDR1 as MNHNS and CDR2 as SASEGT. The CDR3 runs to 15 residues. The ends lost 0 bases at V and 7 bases at J; junction bases unmatched: 6. The CDR3 reads CASSEAAGGTQPQHF. CDR3 nucleotides: TGTGCCAGCAGTGAAGCGGCAGGGGGGACGCAGCCCCAGCATTTT.

The chain links TRBV2 to TRBJ1-3, with TRBD1 matching over 9 bases. This CDR3 is built from 13 residues. Germline trimming cut 8 bases from V and 3 bases from J; bases unmatched to any gene: 2. CDR1 and CDR2 (germline): SNHLY, FYNNEI. Here the CDR3 DNA reads TGTGCCAGCCGGGACAGGGTTGGAAACACCATATATTTT. Translation: CASRDRVGNTIYF.

This clone was seen a single time. The chain combines TRBV11-3 with TRBJ2-1; 7 positions match TRBD2. Germline V CDR1 and CDR2: SGHNT, YENEEA. This CDR3 is built from 17 residues. The junction had 15 bases not matched to a gene; V was cut back by 4 bases and J by 6 bases. The CDR3 loop is CASSSRAPETGGNEQFF. The CDR3 DNA follows: TGTGCCAGCAGCTCTAGGGCCCCTGAGACGGGGGGCAATGAGCAGTTCTTC.

This chain joins TRBV9 and TRBJ2-1; 8 nucleotides match TRBD2. The CDR3 loop spans 15 amino acids. V was pared by 0 bases and J by 2 bases, with 1 base of the junction left unmatched. CDR1 is SGDLS, CDR2 YYNGEE, per germline. The CDR3 DNA follows: TGTGCCAGCAGCGTAGCTAGCGGGCCCTACAATGAGCAGTTCTTC. Translated, it gives CASSVASGPYNEQFF.

V usage is TRBV24-1 and J usage is TRBJ2-1; TRBD2 is a possible D gene (6 bases). V lost 2 bases, J lost 2 bases, and 15 bases lay in between. CDR1 is KGHDR and CDR2 is SFDVKD in the germline V gene. The CDR3 runs 17 residues. The CDR3 coding sequence is TGTGCCACCAGTGATTCCGGTTCGGCGGGACCCTACAATGAGCAGTTCTTC. It codes for CATSDSGSAGPYNEQFF.

The chain has TRBV7-2 and TRBJ2-2, with D possibly being TRBD2 (6 bases). Germline V gene data show CDR1 as SGHTA and CDR2 as FQGNSA. The ends were cut back, 0 bases at V and 1 base at J, with 9 bases in the middle. The CDR3 contains 16 residues. The CDR3 sequence: CASSLAGGMNTGELFF. CDR3 sequence (DNA): TGTGCCAGCAGCTTAGCGGGCGGGATGAACACCGGGGAGCTGTTTTTT.

The chain links TRBV24-1 to TRBJ2-1, with 11 nucleotides matching TRBD2. In germline, CDR1 is KGHDR, CDR2 SFDVKD. CDR3 length equals 17 residues. The junction had 10 bases not matched to a gene; V was cut back by 3 bases and J by 7 bases. The CDR3 reads CATSDALAGGPRNEQFF. The CDR3 DNA reads as TGTGCCACCAGTGATGCCTTAGCGGGAGGGCCTAGGAATGAGCAGTTCTTC.

This chain joins TRBV18 and TRBJ1-3; D possibly corresponds to TRBD1 (6 bases). The CDR3 runs to 15 residues. V lost 2 bases and J 1 base, leaving 9 bases between the germline ends. The V gene's germline CDR1 is KGHSH and CDR2 LQKENI. CDR3 in DNA: TGTGCCAGCTCACCATCACAGGGATCTGGAAACACCATATATTTT. It specifies CASSPSQGSGNTIYF.

Here the CDR3 DNA reads TGTGCCAGCAGCCCGGGACAGGGCGTGGTTGGCTACGAGCAGTACTTC. The encoded protein is CASSPGQGVVGYEQYF. The chain uses TRBV9 and TRBJ2-7, with TRBD1 identical over 9 bases. Trimming removed 4 bases from V and 3 bases from J; junction bases left unmatched: 11. The CDR3 is made up of 16 amino acids. Germline-derived CDR1 and CDR2 are SGDLS and YYNGEE.

CDR3 bases: TGTGCCAGCTCTCGCGACAGGGATAGCAATCAGCCCCAGCATTTT. Encoded protein: CASSRDRDSNQPQHF. The chain employs TRBV18 and TRBJ1-5; 7 nucleotides align to TRBD1. The CDR3 extends over 15 amino acids. V was pared by 6 bases and J by 0 bases, with 5 bases of the junction left unmatched. Looked up from germline, CDR1 is KGHSH and CDR2 is LQKENI. Full variable domain (remainder filled in from reference TRBV18 and TRBJ1-5): NAGVMQNPRHLVRRRGQEARLRCSPMKGHSHVYWYRQLPEEGLKFMVYLQKENIIDESGMPKERFSAEFPKEGPSILRIQQVVRGDSAAYFCASSRDRDSNQPQHFGDGTRLSIL.

The chain couples TRBV27 to TRBJ1-2; a possible D gene is TRBD1 (6 bases). Trimming removed 5 bases at V and 4 bases at J, with 20 bases between. This CDR3 is 16 amino acids long. Germline CDR1 MNHEY, CDR2 SMNVEV (reference sequence). CDR3 sequence reads: CASSPRLSPQGYGYTF. CDR3 sequence (DNA): TGTGCCAGCAGTCCCCGATTGTCCCCACAGGGCTATGGCTACACCTTC.

The V and J genes are TRBV6-2 or TRBV6-3 and TRBJ2-7; tentative D call: TRBD2 (5 bases). This CDR3 region has 13 residues. Germline-derived CDR1 and CDR2 are MNHEY and SVGEGT. Trimming removed 3 bases at V and 3 bases at J, with 9 bases between. The CDR3 DNA reads as TGTGCCAGCAGTTATGGGAGTAACTACGAGCAGTACTTC. It yields the protein CASSYGSNYEQYF.

V gene TRBV7-2 combines with J gene TRBJ2-7; 10 bases match TRBD2. With V trimmed by 0 bases and J by 2 bases, 10 bases remained unmatched. CDR1 and CDR2 from the germline V gene are SGHTA and FQGNSA. The CDR3 runs to 18 residues. CDR3 DNA sequence: TGTGCCAGCAGCTTAGCGGCTAGCGGGAGTCATACGGCCTACGAGCAGTACTTC. Encoded protein: CASSLAASGSHTAYEQYF.

V and J are TRBV4-2 and TRBJ2-7, with 7 bases matching TRBD1. In germline, CDR1 is LGHNA, CDR2 YNFKEQ. With 0 bases clipped from V and 3 bases from J, the junction kept 5 bases outside the gene matches. The CDR3 is 15 residues long. Here the CDR3 reads CASSQEKTGHYEQYF. Written as DNA, the CDR3 is TGTGCCAGCAGCCAAGAAAAGACAGGGCACTACGAGCAGTACTTC.

V gene TRBV7-2 combines with J gene TRBJ2-7; TRBD2 is a possible D gene (7 bases). V was shortened by 5 bases and J by 2 bases, with 13 bases between the two germline ends. Germline V CDR1 and CDR2: SGHTA, FQGNSA. The CDR3 loop spans 14 amino acids. The CDR3: CASSQRGGPYEQYF. The CDR3 DNA is TGTGCCAGCAGCCAGAGGGGGGGCCCCTACGAGCAGTACTTC.